Shown below are 15 T cell receptor beta chains from a single sample sequenced in a study of human T cells and chemical hapten exposure. TCRdb called the RACE reads again in MiXCR, with one record for every CDR3 protein. The profile shows about 93,000 distinct CDR3 sequences, 8.5% to 9% of them singletons. Regarding time point: pre-sensitization, week 0. Treatment: therapeutic diphenylcyclopropenone sensitization with weekly scalp DPC. The sequencing used whole blood, collected in connection with sensitization to the hapten diphenylcyclopropenone (DPC). The receptors derive from a man between 35 and 55 years old with alopecia areata. Some clones in this sample may be carry-over from other donors' samples.

This clonotype came up many times. This rearrangement joins TRBV12-3 or TRBV12-4 to TRBJ1-2; weak D call: TRBD1 (5 bases). The CDR3 has 14 residues. V was cut by 4 bases and J by 6 bases, with 15 bases left in between. CDR3 coding DNA: TGTGCCAGCAGTTCTACAGGCTGGCTTGATGGCTACACCTTC. Translated, it gives CASSSTGWLDGYTF.

In regard to this clonotype: Compared with germline, one end of the junction differs, possibly owing to a read error. This chain connects TRBV7-7 to TRBJ2-2; D is uncertain. CDR1 SSHAT and CDR2 FNYEAQ come from the germline V gene (reference sequence). This CDR3 contains 13 residues. As DNA, the CDR3 is TGTGCTAGCAGCTTATTAGCCTCCGGGGAGCTGTTTTTT. It translates to CASSLLASGELFF.

This clonotype was detected many times. The chain combines TRBV6-2 or TRBV6-3 with TRBJ2-3, with 9 nucleotides matching TRBD2. This CDR3 region has 15 residues. J was trimmed by 0 bases and V by 3 bases; bases with no gene match: 1. Germline-derived CDR1 and CDR2 are MNHEY and SVGEGT. The chain's CDR3 is CASSYAGGSTDTQYF. CDR3 DNA sequence: TGTGCCAGCAGTTATGCGGGAGGGAGCACAGATACGCAGTATTTT.

In this sample, this clonotype turned up many times. The chain recombines TRBV10-3 with TRBJ2-3; a weak D match, TRBD2 (5 bases). The CDR3 consists of 12 residues. The V gene's germline CDR1 is ENHRY and CDR2 SYGVKD. The germline V and J ends were trimmed by 6 bases and 6 bases, with 10 bases remaining between them. The CDR3 DNA is TGTGCCATCAGGGGCCCGGGGGATACGCAGTATTTT. Residues: CAIRGPGDTQYF.

Of note for this clonotype: A single base separates this from a much larger clone, so it may be a read error. The gene calls are TRBV29-1 and TRBJ2-3; a weak D match, TRBD2 (6 bases). The CDR3 totals 16 residues. Between the trimmed V and J ends, which lost 5 bases and 5 bases, there was a span of 23 bases. Germline V gene data show CDR1 as SQVTM and CDR2 as ANQGSEA. In DNA, the CDR3 is TGCAGCGTTCTACCCCCCGCGGGGAGGACGGAAGATACGCAGTATTTT. This sequence encodes CSVLPPAGRTEDTQYF.

This clonotype was seen repeatedly, ten times or more. This chain connects TRBV10-2 to TRBJ1-5; 9 bases align to TRBD1. Germline-derived CDR1 and CDR2 are WSHSY and SAAADI. V was pared by 0 bases and J by 7 bases, with 7 bases of the junction left unmatched. CDR3 length: 16 amino acids. CDR3 DNA sequence: TGCGCCAGCAGTGAGTCGATTGGGACAGGGACCCAGCCCCAGCATTTT. It is translated as CASSESIGTGTQPQHF.

This clonotype has a handful of counts. V usage is TRBV7-2 and J usage is TRBJ1-6; tentatively, D is TRBD1 (5 bases). The CDR3 is made up of 15 amino acids. V lost 1 base and J 5 bases, leaving 9 bases between the germline ends. Germline V gene data show CDR1 as SGHTA and CDR2 as FQGNSA. The CDR3 DNA sequence: TGTGCCAGCAGCTTAGAGTCACAGGATAATTCACCCCTCCACTTT. Protein product: CASSLESQDNSPLHF.

This clonotype was found many times. The chain links TRBV20-1 to TRBJ2-1; D gene uncertain. The CDR3 totals 13 residues. Trimming removed 4 bases from V and 12 bases from J, with 19 bases in between. Looked up from germline, CDR1 is DFQATT and CDR2 is SNEGSKA (reference sequence). DNA for the CDR3: TGCAGTGCTACCCTGCCCTCCGGTACCGGGCAGTTCTTC. This codes for CSATLPSGTGQFF.

This clonotype has at least ten counts. The rearrangement links TRBV6-2 or TRBV6-3 to TRBJ2-7, with TRBD2 identical over 8 bases. The CDR3 extends over 13 amino acids. The V gene's germline CDR1 is MNHEY and CDR2 SVGEGT. The V gene end was trimmed by 4 bases and the J gene end by 2 bases; junction bases not matched to a gene: 1. The CDR3 protein is CASSLAGPYEQYF. The CDR3 region has the DNA TGTGCCAGCAGTTTAGCGGGGCCCTACGAGCAGTACTTC.

The rearrangement links TRBV29-1 to TRBJ2-1; 9 bases match TRBD2. V lost 6 bases to trimming and J lost 4 bases; unmatched junction nucleotides: 10. This CDR3 contains 15 residues. Germline-derived CDR1 and CDR2 are SQVTM and ANQGSEA. The CDR3, as DNA: TGCAGCGTCGAACTTAGCGGGGGATTATACAATGAGCAGTTCTTC. As protein: CSVELSGGLYNEQFF.

With respect to this clonotype: A much larger clonotype is one base distant, so this may be a read error. The chain joins TRBV4-3 to TRBJ1-5, with D perhaps matching TRBD2 (6 bases). Gene TRBJ2-3 matches the end of the DNA better, so the J call may be wrong. Germline V lookup: CDR1 LGHNA, CDR2 YSLEER. The CDR3 loop spans 15 amino acids. The CDR3 DNA reads TGCGCCAGCAGCCAAGATGCGGGGTGGAATCAGCCCCAGTATTTT. Its translation: CASSQDAGWNQPQYF.

This rearrangement joins TRBV10-3 to TRBJ2-4, with a possible D match to TRBD1 (5 bases). This CDR3 has 17 amino acids. CDR1 is ENHRY and CDR2 is SYGVKD in the germline V gene. V lost 3 bases and J 1 base, leaving 16 bases between the germline ends. CDR3 DNA sequence: TGTGCCATCAGTGACCCTGGACACCTCGGGGCCAAAAACATTCAGTACTTC. Protein product: CAISDPGHLGAKNIQYF.

The chain has TRBV28 and TRBJ1-2, with no clear D. The germline gives CDR1 MDHEN, CDR2 SYDVKM. The CDR3 is made up of 12 amino acids. V lost 5 bases and J lost 14, with 18 bases in between. CDR3 DNA: TGTGCCAGCAGTAGCCCGGACTCCCCGAGTACCTTC. Protein product: CASSSPDSPSTF.

This clonotype was observed a handful of times. V and J are TRBV6-5 and TRBJ1-1; a weak D match, TRBD1 (6 bases). The CDR3 extends over 16 amino acids. Trimming took 7 bases from V and 4 from J, leaving 22 bases between them. Germline V lookup: CDR1 MNHEY, CDR2 SVGAGI. The CDR3 spells CASIPAAGAVGTEAFF. The DNA of the CDR3 is TGTGCCAGCATCCCCGCGGCAGGGGCTGTGGGCACTGAAGCTTTCTTT.

This clonotype has ten or more counts. The chain joins TRBV7-8 to TRBJ1-2; D is unresolved. CDR1 and CDR2 from the germline V gene are SGHVS and FQNEAQ. This CDR3 comprises 14 residues. V lost 4 bases and J 6 bases, leaving 15 bases between the germline ends. The CDR3 coding sequence is TGTGCCAGCAGCTGGCCCGGCAGGTCTGATGGCTACACCTTC. Amino acids: CASSWPGRSDGYTF.